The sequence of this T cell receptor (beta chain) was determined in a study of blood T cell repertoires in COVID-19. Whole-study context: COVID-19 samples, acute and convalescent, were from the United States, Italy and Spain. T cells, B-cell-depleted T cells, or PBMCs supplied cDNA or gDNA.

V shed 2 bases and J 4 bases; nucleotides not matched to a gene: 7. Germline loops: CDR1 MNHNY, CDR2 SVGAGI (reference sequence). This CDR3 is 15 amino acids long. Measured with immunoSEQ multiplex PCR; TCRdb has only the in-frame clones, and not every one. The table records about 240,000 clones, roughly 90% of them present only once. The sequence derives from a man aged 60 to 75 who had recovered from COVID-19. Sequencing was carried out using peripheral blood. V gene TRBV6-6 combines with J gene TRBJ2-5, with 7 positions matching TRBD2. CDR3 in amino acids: CASSYVTGGTETQYF. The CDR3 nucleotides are TGTGCCAGCAGTTACGTAACGGGGGGAACAGAGACCCAGTACTTC.